Shown below are 5 T cell receptor beta chains from a single sample sequenced in a study of OX40 agonist ivuxolimab in advanced cancers. Libraries were prepared by immunoSEQ multiplex PCR; TCRdb keeps only in-frame clonotypes and omits some of them. The sample contains under 25,000 clones, roughly 90% of which appear only once. The material was CD4+ or CD8+ T cells sorted from blood, obtained in a trial of the OX40 agonist ivuxolimab. These receptors were collected from an adult with an advanced solid tumor such as melanoma, head and neck, liver or kidney cancer.

This chain links TRBV14 with TRBJ1-4; D is unclear. The CDR3 is 13 amino acids. Trimming shortened V by 4 bases and J by 4 bases, and 7 bases separated the two germline ends. Germline lookup yields CDR1 SGHDN and CDR2 FVKESK. CDR3 sequence: CASSRSDNEKLFF. The DNA for the CDR3 is TGTGCCAGCAGCCGAAGTGATAATGAAAAACTGTTTTTT.

This sequence joins TRBV10-3 and TRBJ2-1; 10 bases match TRBD1. The CDR3 sequence is 16 residues long. Germline V gene data show CDR1 as ENHRY and CDR2 as SYGVKD. With V trimmed by 0 bases and J by 8 bases, 7 bases remained unmatched. The CDR3 loop is CAISESGQGSSHEQFF. The DNA for the CDR3 is TGTGCCATCAGTGAGTCGGGACAGGGGTCTAGCCATGAGCAGTTCTTC.

The chain links TRBV29-1 to TRBJ1-3; 10 bases match TRBD1. Germline V gene sequence: CDR1 SQVTM, CDR2 ANQGSEA. This CDR3 comprises 13 residues. V lost 6 bases and J lost 6; bases outside the gene matches: 5. CDR3 residues: CSVAGTGVNTIYF. CDR3 sequence (DNA): TGCAGCGTGGCCGGGACAGGGGTAAACACCATATATTTT.

The genes are TRBV6-5 and TRBJ2-5; a possible D gene is TRBD2 (5 bases). This CDR3 comprises 14 residues. V shed 5 bases and J shed 0 bases, with 10 bases lying between them. Germline-derived CDR1 and CDR2 are MNHEY and SVGAGI. The chain's CDR3 is CASSSTGDQETQYF. CDR3 DNA: TGTGCCAGCAGTAGTACCGGGGACCAAGAGACCCAGTACTTC.

The chain employs TRBV29-1 and TRBJ2-7; D is perhaps TRBD1 (6 bases). V was pared by 7 bases and J by 4 bases, with 14 bases between. CDR3 size: 12 residues. The germline V gene has CDR1 SQVTM and CDR2 ANQGSEA. The CDR3 DNA reads TGCAGCGCCCTTGGGGGCGGGTACGAGCAGTACTTC. Translated: CSALGGGYEQYF.